The entry that follows covers one T cell receptor (beta chain) sequence. The table came from immunoSEQ multiplex PCR; TCRdb's copy has only in-frame clones and leaves some out. This sample has approximately 300,000 clones, with about nine tenths found just once. This sample stems from a study of blood T cell repertoires in COVID-19. Background on the study: The study drew acute and convalescent COVID-19 samples from the United States, Italy and Spain.

The germline V gene has CDR1 SGHNT and CDR2 YYREEE (reference sequence). Trimming took 4 bases from V and 6 from J, leaving 14 bases between them. The CDR3 has 14 residues. Material: peripheral blood. This TCR came from a young man with active or convalescent COVID-19. The gene calls are TRBV5-4 and TRBJ1-5; D remains unclear. In DNA form, the CDR3 reads TGTGCCAGCAGCCCCTTTGGATCGGGTCAGCCCCAGCATTTT. Translation gives CASSPFGSGQPQHF.